The source of this T cell receptor beta chain is a study of OX40 agonist ivuxolimab in advanced cancers. Study-wide results and caveats: Dosing at 0.1 to 3.0 mg/kg was accompanied by clonal expansion of CD4+ and CD8+ blood T cells by week 6.

Comment on this clone: Antigen: not known.

A history of autoimmune disease or systemic immunosuppression excluded patients. At cycle 4 day 1, cycle 7 day 1, and baseline, blood was sampled. This table comes from immunoSEQ multiplex PCR, and its TCRdb copy is limited to in-frame clones, with some not included. The data hold under 55,000 clones, with roughly 90% observed a single time. This TCR was recovered from an adult with an advanced solid tumor such as melanoma, head and neck, liver or kidney cancer. This specimen consisted of CD4+ or CD8+ T cells sorted from blood, obtained in a trial of the OX40 agonist ivuxolimab.

The CDR3 protein is CASSLGGTAGNTIYF. CDR3 nucleotides: TGTGCCAGCAGCTTAGGTGGGACAGCAGGAAACACCATATATTTT. The chain couples TRBV7-8 to TRBJ1-3, with 7 bases matching TRBD1. From germline, CDR1 is SGHVS and CDR2 FQNEAQ. This CDR3 contains 15 residues. The V segment lost 1 base and the J segment 4 bases; nucleotides outside the gene matches: 4.